A selection of T cell receptor beta chains follows, all from one sample in a study of T cells in Graves' hyperthyroidism and ophthalmopathy. TCRdb analysed the multiplex PCR reads with MiXCR anew, one entry per CDR3 protein. Of around 350,000 distinct CDR3 sequences listed, around 14% were seen once; the top ten hold 9% to 9.5%. Source material: blood. These receptors all come from a woman aged 18-35 years with Graves' hyperthyroidism. The CDR3 runs from the conserved cysteine through the conserved F or W. Each record gives: clone size, V gene, D gene, J gene, CDR3 length, CDR3 protein, CDR3 DNA. D genes are given only for firm matches. The size of a clone is reported for some rows only, either as once, few or many, or as a class for expanded clones.

abundance: many
v_gene: TRBV12-3/TRBV12-4
d_gene: TRBD2
j_gene: TRBJ2-7
len: 15
CDR3aa: CASRPRGSGSYEQYF
CDR3nt: TGTGCCAGCAGACCCCGGGGTAGCGGGAGCTACGAGCAGTACTTC

abundance: once
v_gene: TRBV28
d_gene: TRBD1
j_gene: TRBJ1-5
len: 15
CDR3aa: CASSSPGQGAQPQHF
CDR3nt: TGTGCCAGCAGTTCCCCGGGACAGGGGGCTCAGCCCCAGCATTTT

abundance: NA
v_gene: TRBV29-1
d_gene: TRBD1
j_gene: TRBJ1-2
len: 15
CDR3aa: CSVERAGGFAYGYTF
CDR3nt: TGCAGCGTTGAACGGGCAGGGGGCTTCGCCTATGGCTACACCTTC

abundance: NA
v_gene: TRBV25-1
d_gene: NA
j_gene: TRBJ1-6
len: 16
CDR3aa: CASSEWGGSYNPPLHF
CDR3nt: TGTGCCAGCAGTGAGTGGGGGGGATCCTATAATCCACCCCTCCACTTT

abundance: few
v_gene: TRBV18
d_gene: NA
j_gene: TRBJ2-2
len: 17
CDR3aa: CASSPALQGTNTGELFF
CDR3nt: TGTGCCAGCTCACCCGCCCTACAAGGGACGAACACCGGGGAGCTGTTTTTT

abundance: many
v_gene: TRBV7-9
d_gene: NA
j_gene: TRBJ2-5
len: 15
CDR3aa: CASSWLPDRQETQYF
CDR3nt: TGTGCCAGCAGCTGGCTACCGGACAGACAAGAGACCCAGTACTTC

abundance: few
v_gene: TRBV4-3
d_gene: NA
j_gene: TRBJ2-6
len: 17
CDR3aa: CASSQDLGAIGANVLTF
CDR3nt: TGCGCCAGCAGCCAAGATCTTGGGGCCATAGGGGCCAACGTCCTGACTTTC

abundance: many
v_gene: TRBV18
d_gene: TRBD1
j_gene: TRBJ1-4
len: 16
CDR3aa: CASSPRTGMANEKLFF
CDR3nt: TGTGCCAGCTCACCGCGGACAGGGATGGCTAATGAAAAACTGTTTTTT

abundance: NA
v_gene: TRBV4-2
d_gene: TRBD1
j_gene: TRBJ1-1
len: 17
CDR3aa: CASSQDQTGGKNTEAFF
CDR3nt: TGTGCCAGCAGCCAGGATCAGACAGGGGGAAAGAACACTGAAGCTTTCTTT

abundance: many
v_gene: TRBV28
d_gene: TRBD1
j_gene: TRBJ2-1
len: 15
CDR3aa: CASSLAGTGTNEQFF
CDR3nt: TGTGCCAGCAGTCTCGCCGGGACAGGTACCAATGAGCAGTTCTTC

abundance: NA
v_gene: TRBV7-9
d_gene: TRBD1
j_gene: TRBJ2-5
len: 16
CDR3aa: CASRNGRTGGVETQYF
CDR3nt: TGTGCCAGCAGGAACGGGAGAACAGGGGGCGTGGAGACCCAGTACTTC

abundance: NA
v_gene: TRBV29-1
d_gene: NA
j_gene: TRBJ1-2
len: 14
CDR3aa: CSVEGSRVTHGYTF
CDR3nt: TGCAGCGTTGAGGGTTCAAGGGTAACCCATGGCTACACCTTC

abundance: NA
v_gene: TRBV7-2
d_gene: NA
j_gene: TRBJ2-7
len: 13
CDR3aa: CASSFDSAYEQYF
CDR3nt: TGTGCCAGCAGCTTTGACAGTGCCTACGAGCAGTACTTC

abundance: few
v_gene: TRBV30
d_gene: NA
j_gene: TRBJ2-7
len: 13
CDR3aa: CAWIGGASYEQYF
CDR3nt: TGTGCCTGGATTGGGGGGGCCTCCTACGAGCAGTACTTC

abundance: many
v_gene: TRBV12-3/TRBV12-4
d_gene: TRBD1
j_gene: TRBJ1-6
len: 15
CDR3aa: CASSSHRGRNSPLHF
CDR3nt: TGTGCCAGCAGTTCTCACAGGGGACGAAATTCACCCCTCCACTTT

abundance: many
v_gene: TRBV29-1
d_gene: NA
j_gene: TRBJ2-7
len: 16
CDR3aa: CSVEDRVGGHENEQYF
CDR3nt: TGCAGCGTTGAAGATCGGGTGGGAGGACACGAAAACGAGCAGTACTTC

abundance: few
v_gene: TRBV5-6
d_gene: TRBD1
j_gene: TRBJ2-7
len: 13
CDR3aa: CASSTDRGVEQYF
CDR3nt: TGTGCCAGCAGCACGGACAGGGGGGTCGAGCAGTACTTC

abundance: many
v_gene: TRBV12-3/TRBV12-4
d_gene: TRBD1
j_gene: TRBJ1-6
len: 14
CDR3aa: CASGDRDYNSPLHF
CDR3nt: TGTGCCAGCGGGGACAGGGACTATAATTCACCCCTCCACTTT

abundance: NA
v_gene: TRBV7-2
d_gene: TRBD2
j_gene: TRBJ2-5
len: 16
CDR3aa: CASSPLSTSGIKTQYF
CDR3nt: TGTGCCAGCAGCCCCCTAAGTACTAGCGGGATAAAGACCCAGTACTTC

abundance: many
v_gene: TRBV19
d_gene: NA
j_gene: TRBJ2-5
len: 13
CDR3aa: CASSIFAQETQYF
CDR3nt: TGTGCCAGTAGTATTTTTGCCCAAGAGACCCAGTACTTC

abundance: many
v_gene: TRBV2
d_gene: TRBD1
j_gene: TRBJ1-2
len: 14
CDR3aa: CASSGGTGQYGYTF
CDR3nt: TGTGCCAGCAGTGGGGGGACAGGGCAATATGGCTACACCTTC

abundance: NA
v_gene: TRBV6-4
d_gene: NA
j_gene: TRBJ2-3
len: 15
CDR3aa: CASSIEQGQTDTQYF
CDR3nt: TGTGCCAGCAGTATTGAACAGGGTCAAACAGATACGCAGTATTTT

abundance: NA
v_gene: TRBV4-2
d_gene: NA
j_gene: TRBJ2-5
len: 17
CDR3aa: CASSQVLRGQPPHWEYF
CDR3nt: TGTGCCAGCAGCCAAGTGTTACGCGGACAGCCTCCCCATTGGGAGTACTTC

abundance: many
v_gene: TRBV12-3/TRBV12-4
d_gene: NA
j_gene: TRBJ1-2
len: 16
CDR3aa: CASLPRAGLRGYGYTF
CDR3nt: TGTGCCAGCTTACCAAGGGCAGGCCTAAGGGGCTATGGCTACACCTTC

abundance: many
v_gene: TRBV18
d_gene: NA
j_gene: TRBJ2-3
len: 15
CDR3aa: CASSPRQLSTDTQYF
CDR3nt: TGTGCCAGCTCACCAAGGCAGCTTAGCACAGATACGCAGTATTTT

abundance: NA
v_gene: TRBV7-2
d_gene: TRBD2
j_gene: TRBJ2-3
len: 16
CDR3aa: CASSLSGTSGTDTQYF
CDR3nt: TGTGCCAGCAGCTTATCGGGGACTAGCGGCACAGATACGCAGTATTTT

abundance: many
v_gene: TRBV7-3
d_gene: NA
j_gene: TRBJ2-3
len: 15
CDR3aa: CASSRTVQGTDTQYF
CDR3nt: TGTGCCAGCAGCCGGACAGTTCAGGGCACAGATACGCAGTATTTT

abundance: many
v_gene: TRBV7-9
d_gene: TRBD2
j_gene: TRBJ2-5
len: 15
CDR3aa: CASSPGGGGLETQYF
CDR3nt: TGTGCCAGCAGCCCGGGCGGCGGGGGGCTGGAGACCCAGTACTTC

abundance: many
v_gene: TRBV27
d_gene: NA
j_gene: TRBJ2-4
len: 15
CDR3aa: CASSFGGAAKNIQYF
CDR3nt: TGTGCCAGCAGTTTTGGGGGGGCGGCCAAAAACATTCAGTACTTC

abundance: few
v_gene: TRBV19
d_gene: TRBD1
j_gene: TRBJ1-2
len: 15
CDR3aa: CASSPSRGLVYGYTF
CDR3nt: TGTGCCAGTAGTCCATCCAGGGGGTTGGTCTATGGCTACACCTTC

abundance: many
v_gene: TRBV7-9
d_gene: NA
j_gene: TRBJ2-7
len: 12
CDR3aa: CASSSISYEQYF
CDR3nt: TGTGCCAGCAGCTCCATATCCTACGAGCAGTACTTC

abundance: NA
v_gene: TRBV4-1
d_gene: NA
j_gene: TRBJ1-3
len: 16
CDR3aa: CASSQEGWGAQSTIYF
CDR3nt: TGCGCCAGCAGCCAAGAGGGTTGGGGGGCTCAGAGCACCATATATTTT

abundance: few
v_gene: TRBV2
d_gene: NA
j_gene: TRBJ2-5
len: 13
CDR3aa: CASSLVDSETQYF
CDR3nt: TGTGCCAGCTCGTTGGTGGATTCAGAGACCCAGTACTTC

abundance: many
v_gene: TRBV5-5
d_gene: TRBD1
j_gene: TRBJ1-2
len: 14
CDR3aa: CASSGMDRNYGYTF
CDR3nt: TGTGCCAGCAGCGGGATGGACAGGAACTATGGCTACACCTTC

abundance: few
v_gene: TRBV27
d_gene: TRBD2
j_gene: TRBJ2-1
len: 15
CDR3aa: CASSSSSGSSNEQFF
CDR3nt: TGTGCCAGCAGCTCCTCTAGCGGGAGTTCCAATGAGCAGTTCTTC

abundance: many
v_gene: TRBV11-2
d_gene: NA
j_gene: TRBJ2-2
len: 15
CDR3aa: CASNEWGAGAGELFF
CDR3nt: TGTGCCAGCAACGAGTGGGGGGCGGGAGCCGGGGAGCTGTTTTTT

abundance: many
v_gene: TRBV12-3/TRBV12-4
d_gene: TRBD2
j_gene: TRBJ2-5
len: 16
CDR3aa: CASSVSGGGTIETQYF
CDR3nt: TGTGCCAGCAGTGTTTCTGGCGGGGGGACAATAGAGACCCAGTACTTC

abundance: many
v_gene: TRBV28
d_gene: NA
j_gene: TRBJ2-3
len: 16
CDR3aa: CASSALPRGGTDTQYF
CDR3nt: TGTGCCAGCAGTGCGTTACCTAGGGGAGGAACAGATACGCAGTATTTT

abundance: NA
v_gene: TRBV4-1
d_gene: TRBD1
j_gene: TRBJ2-2
len: 16
CDR3aa: CASSQVWDRGFGELFF
CDR3nt: TGCGCCAGCAGCCAAGTCTGGGACAGGGGGTTCGGGGAGCTGTTTTTT

abundance: NA
v_gene: TRBV27
d_gene: NA
j_gene: TRBJ2-7
len: 14
CDR3aa: CAGSFENPPYEQYF
CDR3nt: TGTGCCGGCAGTTTCGAAAACCCTCCCTATGAGCAGTACTTC

abundance: many
v_gene: TRBV20-1
d_gene: NA
j_gene: TRBJ1-3
len: 16
CDR3aa: CSARIRAGTSGNTIYF
CDR3nt: TGCAGTGCTAGAATCCGCGCAGGAACCTCTGGAAACACCATATATTTT

abundance: NA
v_gene: TRBV27
d_gene: NA
j_gene: TRBJ1-1
len: 14
CDR3aa: CASSLVAGNGEAFF
CDR3nt: TGTGCCAGCAGTTTAGTCGCAGGCAACGGTGAAGCTTTCTTT

abundance: NA
v_gene: TRBV12-3/TRBV12-4
d_gene: TRBD1
j_gene: TRBJ1-5
len: 15
CDR3aa: CAGSLGTANNQPQHF
CDR3nt: TGTGCCGGCAGTTTAGGGACAGCTAACAATCAGCCCCAGCATTTT

abundance: NA
v_gene: TRBV6-1
d_gene: NA
j_gene: TRBJ1-5
len: 14
CDR3aa: CASSVPSNREPQHF
CDR3nt: TGTGCCAGCAGCGTACCCTCGAACCGGGAGCCCCAGCATTTT

abundance: NA
v_gene: TRBV20-1
d_gene: NA
j_gene: TRBJ1-3
len: 12
CDR3aa: CSALYSGNTIYF
CDR3nt: TGCAGTGCTCTTTACTCTGGAAACACCATATATTTT

abundance: few
v_gene: TRBV19
d_gene: TRBD1
j_gene: TRBJ2-7
len: 18
CDR3aa: CASSIDGPTGTGTYEQYF
CDR3nt: TGTGCCAGTAGTATAGATGGGCCAACAGGGACAGGGACCTACGAGCAGTACTTC

abundance: many
v_gene: TRBV13
d_gene: NA
j_gene: TRBJ2-7
len: 16
CDR3aa: CASSFGGSWSTYEQYF
CDR3nt: TGTGCCAGCAGCTTCGGAGGGAGCTGGAGCACCTACGAGCAGTACTTC

abundance: many
v_gene: TRBV7-8
d_gene: TRBD2
j_gene: TRBJ2-7
len: 15
CDR3aa: CASSLGSSGGAEQYF
CDR3nt: TGTGCCAGCAGCTTAGGGAGTAGCGGGGGGGCGGAGCAGTACTTC

abundance: many
v_gene: TRBV6-1
d_gene: NA
j_gene: TRBJ1-3
len: 13
CDR3aa: CASSESAPDTIYF
CDR3nt: TGTGCCAGCAGTGAATCGGCACCTGACACCATATATTTT

abundance: NA
v_gene: TRBV28
d_gene: NA
j_gene: TRBJ1-3
len: 19
CDR3aa: CASSGSFWGRHNSGNTIYF
CDR3nt: TGTGCCAGCAGTGGGTCGTTTTGGGGCAGACATAACTCTGGAAACACCATATATTTT

abundance: many
v_gene: TRBV30
d_gene: NA
j_gene: TRBJ1-1
len: 13
CDR3aa: CAWSVTPDTEAFF
CDR3nt: TGTGCCTGGAGTGTTACTCCCGACACTGAAGCTTTCTTT

abundance: NA
v_gene: TRBV18
d_gene: NA
j_gene: TRBJ1-1
len: 13
CDR3aa: CASSPWGHTEAFF
CDR3nt: TGTGCCAGCTCACCCTGGGGTCACACTGAAGCTTTCTTT

abundance: many
v_gene: TRBV28
d_gene: NA
j_gene: TRBJ1-1
len: 12
CDR3aa: CASSLEGSNAFF
CDR3nt: TGTGCCAGCAGTTTGGAGGGGTCGAATGCTTTCTTT

abundance: NA
v_gene: TRBV14
d_gene: NA
j_gene: TRBJ1-6
len: 14
CDR3aa: CASSQGRGDSPLHF
CDR3nt: TGTGCCAGCAGCCAAGGGCGCGGGGACTCACCCCTCCACTTT

abundance: many
v_gene: TRBV20-1
d_gene: TRBD1
j_gene: TRBJ2-2
len: 14
CDR3aa: CSAGDRGFGGELFF
CDR3nt: TGCAGTGCTGGGGACAGGGGGTTCGGCGGGGAGCTGTTTTTT

abundance: NA
v_gene: TRBV3-1
d_gene: TRBD1
j_gene: TRBJ2-3
len: 16
CDR3aa: CASSPILDRAADTQYF
CDR3nt: TGTGCCAGCAGCCCAATCTTGGACAGGGCTGCAGATACGCAGTATTTT

abundance: few
v_gene: TRBV10-3
d_gene: NA
j_gene: TRBJ1-3
len: 14
CDR3aa: CAITGGLSGNTIYF
CDR3nt: TGTGCCATCACCGGCGGTCTTTCCGGAAACACCATATATTTT